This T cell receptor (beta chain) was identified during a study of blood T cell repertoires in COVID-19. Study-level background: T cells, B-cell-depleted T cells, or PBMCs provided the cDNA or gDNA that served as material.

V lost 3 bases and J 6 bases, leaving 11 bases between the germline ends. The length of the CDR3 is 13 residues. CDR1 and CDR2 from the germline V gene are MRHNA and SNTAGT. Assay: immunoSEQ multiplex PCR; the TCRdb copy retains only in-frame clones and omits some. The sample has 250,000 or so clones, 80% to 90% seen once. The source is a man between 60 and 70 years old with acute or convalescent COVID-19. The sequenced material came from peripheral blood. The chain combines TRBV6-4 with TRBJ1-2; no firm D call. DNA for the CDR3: TGTGCCAGCAGTGAACGAGGAGAGAATGGCTACACCTTC. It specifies CASSERGENGYTF.